This section outlines one T cell receptor beta chain sequence together with its context. This entry is derived from a study of blood T cell repertoires in COVID-19. CDR3 length: 14 residues. The ends lost 5 bases at V and 6 bases at J; junction bases unmatched: 8. Germline V gene data show CDR1 as SGHRS and CDR2 as YFSETQ. Produced via immunoSEQ multiplex PCR; TCRdb's table is partial and in-frame only. The sample yields a few hundred thousand clones, around 89% seen once. The origin of this receptor is an older woman with acute or convalescent COVID-19. The rearrangement uses TRBV5-1 and TRBJ1-2; TRBD1 matches 9 bases. What was sequenced was peripheral blood. The CDR3 loop is CASRRDRVGNGYTF. Here the CDR3 DNA reads TGCGCCAGCAGAAGGGACAGGGTCGGGAATGGCTACACCTTC. The variable domain in full, with the rest retrieved from reference TRBV5-1 and TRBJ1-2, is KAGVTQTPRYLIKTRGQQVTLSCSPISGHRSVSWYQQTPGQGLQFLFEYFSETQRNKGNFPGRFSGRQFSNSRSEMNVSTLELGDSALYLCASRRDRVGNGYTFGSGTRLTVV.